The 19 T cell receptor beta chains given below trace back to one sample, sequenced in a study of identifying expanded T cells in peripheral blood (dated by TCRdb to about 2019). The library was prepared using the immunoSEQ multiplex PCR assay. TCRdb retrieved this table from immuneACCESS and kept in-frame rearrangements only. Not all clones are present; in checked studies, unresolved V genes account for under half, and no reason is known for the remainder. Recorded for this sample are over 80,000 clones; 70% to 90% of them occurred a single time. The ten largest clonotypes hold 4.5% to 7% of the sample. What was sequenced was blood. All receptors derive from a person between 18 and 75 years old in good health.

The chain uses TRBV14 and TRBJ1-3; D remains ambiguous. The CDR3 covers 14 residues. CDR1 and CDR2 from the germline V gene are SGHDN and FVKESK. Trimming removed 6 bases at V and 4 bases at J, with 13 bases between. The CDR3: CASSFPGLGNTIYF. Written as DNA, the CDR3 is TGTGCCAGCAGTTTCCCCGGGCTCGGAAACACCATATATTTT.

The CDR3 DNA sequence: TGTGCCAGTAGTATAGGTAGGGGTAGGGGAACTGAAGCTTTCTTT. This gives the protein CASSIGRGRGTEAFF. The rearrangement joins TRBV19 to TRBJ1-1; D is perhaps TRBD1 (5 bases). The germline CDR1 and CDR2 sequences are LNHDA and SQIVND (reference sequence). The CDR3 has 15 residues. Trimming took 1 base from V and 5 from J, leaving 14 bases between them.

A few counts support this clone. The V and J genes are TRBV30 and TRBJ2-2; a possible D gene is TRBD1 (6 bases). The germline gives CDR1 GTSNPN, CDR2 SVGIG (reference sequence). The CDR3 spans 13 residues. V gave up 4 bases and J gave up 8 bases, with 14 bases separating them. The CDR3 loop reads CAWIRTVGGELFF. The CDR3, as DNA: TGTGCCTGGATAAGGACAGTAGGAGGGGAGCTGTTTTTT.

The chain carries TRBV29-1 and TRBJ2-3; 11 nucleotides line up with TRBD1. The germline gives CDR1 SQVTM, CDR2 ANQGSEA. Unmatched junction bases numbered 4, after V lost 7 bases and J lost 4 bases. The CDR3 has 13 residues. CDR3 DNA sequence: TGCAGCGCGGACAGGGGGCGAGCAGATACGCAGTATTTT. Translating it yields CSADRGRADTQYF.

This rearrangement joins TRBV5-6 to TRBJ1-3; TRBD1 is a possible D gene (6 bases). V was shortened by 4 bases and J by 0 bases, with 14 bases between the two germline ends. The CDR3 is made up of 16 amino acids. Per the germline V gene, CDR1 is SGHDT and CDR2 is YYEEEE. DNA of the CDR3: TGTGCCAGCAGCCCCGCCCCCAGGGGCTCTGGAAACACCATATATTTT. Its protein product is CASSPAPRGSGNTIYF.

The gene calls are TRBV18 and TRBJ2-7; D is perhaps TRBD1 (6 bases). Trimming removed 4 bases at V and 1 base at J, with 11 bases between. This CDR3 has 14 residues. The germline V gene has CDR1 KGHSH and CDR2 LQKENI. The CDR3 reads CASSRAGVSYEQYF. CDR3 in DNA: TGTGCCAGCTCACGGGCAGGGGTTTCCTACGAGCAGTACTTC.

The gene calls are TRBV4-1 and TRBJ2-5; D is unresolved. The CDR3 extends over 14 amino acids. The germline V gene encodes CDR1 MGHRA and CDR2 YSYEKL. V gave up 0 bases and J gave up 1 base, with 6 bases separating them. CDR3 sequence reads: CASSQEDVQETQYF. For the CDR3, the DNA is TGCGCCAGCAGCCAAGAGGATGTCCAAGAGACCCAGTACTTC.

The chain employs TRBV4-1 and TRBJ2-1; 9 bases line up with TRBD1. Losses at the gene ends were 4 bases for V and 7 bases for J; bases not matched to a gene: 8. CDR3 length: 15 amino acids. Germline V CDR1 and CDR2: MGHRA, YSYEKL. For the CDR3, the DNA is TGCGCCAGCAGCCTACAACAGGGGGCGCCGAATGAGCAGTTCTTC. Encoded protein: CASSLQQGAPNEQFF.

The chain is built from TRBV4-3 and TRBJ2-2; 9 bases align to TRBD2. V was clipped by 0 bases and J by 3 bases; unmatched bases: 8. Germline CDR1 reads LGHNA; CDR2 reads YSLEER. This CDR3 spans 18 amino acids. The CDR3 coding sequence is TGCGCCAGCAGCCAAGATCTGGCTAGCGGGGACCACACCGGGGAGCTGTTTTTT. Its translation: CASSQDLASGDHTGELFF.

The CDR3 spells CASSSGRGVSPLHF. For the CDR3, the DNA is TGTGCCAGCAGCTCCGGGAGGGGGGTGTCACCCCTCCACTTT. The chain carries TRBV7-2 and TRBJ1-6; tentative D call: TRBD1 (6 bases). V lost 4 bases and J lost 10, with 14 bases in between. Looked up from germline, CDR1 is SGHTA and CDR2 is FQGNSA. CDR3 size: 14 residues.

This chain connects TRBV14 to TRBJ2-5, with 11 bases identical to TRBD2. The germline gives CDR1 SGHDN, CDR2 FVKESK. The CDR3 runs 15 residues. Trimming cost V 3 bases and J 5 bases; bases outside gene matches: 5. The CDR3 sequence: CASSHPSSGGETQYF. CDR3 nucleotide sequence: TGTGCCAGCAGCCACCCCTCTAGCGGGGGGGAGACCCAGTACTTC.

J is TRBJ1-4 and V is TRBV29-1; D is undetermined. The germline V gene has CDR1 SQVTM and CDR2 ANQGSEA. CDR3 size: 14 residues. Trimming took 1 base from V and 8 from J, leaving 14 bases between them. CDR3 residues: CSVEANSAAEKLFF. In nucleotides, the CDR3 is TGCAGCGTTGAAGCGAACAGTGCCGCCGAAAAACTGTTTTTT. Full variable domain (outside the CDR3, taken from reference TRBV29-1 and TRBJ1-4): SAVISQKPSRDICQRGTSLTIQCQVDSQVTMMFWYRQQPGQSLTLIATANQGSEATYESGFVIDKFPISRPNLTFSTLTVSNMSPEDSSIYLCSVEANSAAEKLFFGSGTQLSVL.

The chain links TRBV5-6 to TRBJ1-5; possible D gene TRBD1, 5 bases. The CDR3 is 14 residues long. V was pared by 0 bases and J by 5 bases, with 9 bases between. Germline CDR1 SGHDT, CDR2 YYEEEE. Written as DNA, the CDR3 is TGTGCCAGCAGCTTGGGACGGGGGGATCAGCCCCAGCATTTT. This encodes CASSLGRGDQPQHF. Combining the CDR3 with reference TRBV5-6 and TRBJ1-5 gives the whole variable domain DAGVTQSPTHLIKTRGQQVTLRCSPKSGHDTVSWYQQALGQGPQFIFQYYEEEERQRGNFPDRFSGHQFPNYSSELNVNALLLGDSALYLCASSLGRGDQPQHFGDGTRLSIL.

The chain has TRBV7-2 and TRBJ2-2; unclear D gene. The CDR3 is 15 amino acids. Trimming cost V 2 bases and J 4 bases, with 11 bases left between them. CDR1 and CDR2 from the germline V gene are SGHTA and FQGNSA. This CDR3 reads CASSLRLVVTGELFF. DNA for the CDR3: TGTGCCAGCAGCTTACGGCTAGTAGTCACCGGGGAGCTGTTTTTT.

Only a few counts were recorded for this clone. The chain is built from TRBV6-5 and TRBJ1-5; 7 nucleotides match TRBD1. The ends lost 5 bases at V and 11 bases at J; junction bases unmatched: 15. Germline CDR1 is MNHEY and CDR2 is SVGAGI. This CDR3 is built from 15 residues. The CDR3 region is CASSPWDSPGSAQHF. The CDR3 DNA sequence: TGTGCCAGCAGTCCCTGGGACAGTCCAGGGTCGGCCCAGCATTTT.

V usage is TRBV7-2 and J usage is TRBJ2-7; 8 nucleotides align to TRBD1. The J segment lost 0 bases and the V segment lost 5 bases, leaving 6 bases of the junction unmatched. CDR1 and CDR2 (germline): SGHTA, FQGNSA. The CDR3 covers 15 residues. The CDR3 sequence is CASSRTGSSSYEQYF. The CDR3, as DNA: TGTGCCAGCAGCAGGACAGGGTCTAGCTCCTACGAGCAGTACTTC.

The chain recombines TRBV11-2 with TRBJ1-2; the D is unclear. The CDR3 spans 14 residues. Germline lookup yields CDR1 SGHAT and CDR2 FQNNGV. Trimming pared 3 bases from V and 4 bases from J, leaving 12 bases between. This CDR3 reads CASSFGGLGYGYTF. The CDR3, as DNA: TGTGCCAGCAGCTTCGGAGGGTTAGGCTATGGCTACACCTTC.

The genes are TRBV9 and TRBJ2-1, with 10 bases fitting TRBD2. CDR1 is SGDLS, CDR2 YYNGEE, per germline. The length of the CDR3 is 15 residues. Trimming cost V 0 bases and J 6 bases; bases outside gene matches: 3. The CDR3 spells CASSVASGGFNEQFF. CDR3 in DNA: TGTGCCAGCAGCGTAGCTAGCGGGGGTTTCAATGAGCAGTTCTTC. Full variable domain (rest looked up from reference TRBV9 and TRBJ2-1): DSGVTQTPKHLITATGQRVTLRCSPRSGDLSVYWYQQSLDQGLQFLIQYYNGEERAKGNILERFSAQQFPDLHSELNLSSLELGDSALYFCASSVASGGFNEQFFGPGTRLTVL.

The rearrangement joins TRBV4-3 to TRBJ1-3; D is undetermined. Between the trimmed V and J ends, which lost 4 bases and 0 bases, there was a span of 10 bases. The germline V gene has CDR1 LGHNA and CDR2 YSLEER. The CDR3 sequence is 15 residues long. The CDR3 protein is CASSPHKHSGNTIYF. The CDR3, as DNA: TGCGCCAGCAGCCCCCATAAACACTCTGGAAACACCATATATTTT.